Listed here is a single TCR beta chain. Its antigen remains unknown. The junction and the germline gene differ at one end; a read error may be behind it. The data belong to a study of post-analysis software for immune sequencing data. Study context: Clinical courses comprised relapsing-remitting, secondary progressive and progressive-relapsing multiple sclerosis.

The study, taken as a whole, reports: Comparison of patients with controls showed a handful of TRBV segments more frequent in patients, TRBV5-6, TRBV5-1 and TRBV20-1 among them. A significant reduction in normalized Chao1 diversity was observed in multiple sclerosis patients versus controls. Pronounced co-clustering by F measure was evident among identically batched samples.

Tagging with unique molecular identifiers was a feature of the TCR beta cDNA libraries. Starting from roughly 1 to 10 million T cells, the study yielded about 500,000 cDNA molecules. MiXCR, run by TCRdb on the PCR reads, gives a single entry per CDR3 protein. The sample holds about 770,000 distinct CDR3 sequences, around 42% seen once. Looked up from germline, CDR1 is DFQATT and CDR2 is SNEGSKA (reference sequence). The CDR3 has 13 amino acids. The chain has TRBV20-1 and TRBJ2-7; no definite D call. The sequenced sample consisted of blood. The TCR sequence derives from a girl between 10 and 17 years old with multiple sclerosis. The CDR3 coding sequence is TGCAGTCCTAGAGGTACTACCGCCTACGAGCAGTACTTC. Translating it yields CSPRGTTAYEQYF.